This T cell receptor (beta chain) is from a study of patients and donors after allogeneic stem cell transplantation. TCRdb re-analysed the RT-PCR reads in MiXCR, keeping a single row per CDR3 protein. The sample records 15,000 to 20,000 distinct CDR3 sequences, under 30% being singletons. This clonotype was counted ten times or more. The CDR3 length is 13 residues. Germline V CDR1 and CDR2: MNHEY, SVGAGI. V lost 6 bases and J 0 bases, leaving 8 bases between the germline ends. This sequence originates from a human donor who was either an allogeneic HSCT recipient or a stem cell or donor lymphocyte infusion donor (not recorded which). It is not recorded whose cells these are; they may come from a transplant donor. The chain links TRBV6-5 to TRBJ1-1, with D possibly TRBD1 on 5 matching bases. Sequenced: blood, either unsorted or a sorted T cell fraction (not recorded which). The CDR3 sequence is CASRGHLNTEAFF. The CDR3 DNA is TGTGCCAGCAGGGGGCACCTGAACACTGAAGCTTTCTTT.